This T cell receptor (beta chain) was documented in a study of T cell repertoires in cytomegalovirus infection. As for the study in general: Carrying CMV and the relevant HLA type showed in public TCR beta signatures. Regarding the study as a whole: Cumulative public TCR beta family frequency identified CMV carriers with the relevant HLA. HLA-C-restricted CMV clonotypes gave the most frequent clonotype in two of eight donors.

Deletions cut 2 bases from V and 6 bases from J, with 16 bases between. This CDR3 region has 15 residues. TCRdb processed the reads anew with MiXCR; each CDR3 protein has one entry. The repertoire holds 740,000 or so distinct CDR3 sequences, with approximately 34% as singletons. This clonotype was seen many times. Its antigen remains unidentified. This receptor was taken from a human donor in good health (CMV status not recorded). Some clones in this sample may be carry-over from other donors' samples. Sequenced sample: PBMCs. The chain recombines TRBV12-3 or TRBV12-4 with TRBJ1-1, with D uncertain. The CDR3 is CASSLPPGGRPEAFF. The CDR3, as DNA: TGTGCCAGCAGTTTACCTCCAGGTGGGAGGCCTGAAGCTTTCTTT.